This TCR beta chain came from a study of neurological immune-mediated disorders. Study context: The roughly 34 multiple sclerosis patients comprised about 30 that were relapsing-remitting and 3 that were secondary progressive.

The CDR3 runs to 11 residues. The V end was cut by 4 bases, the J end by 7 bases, with 7 bases between. Germline loops: CDR1 SNHLY, CDR2 FYNNEI. Synthesis of cDNA was carried out by template-switch 5'RACE. The reaction used 10-nucleotide random UMIs. Every sequencing run produced over 180 million TCR-beta sequences, and the sequences from any one run covered 15-18 subjects. A single record per CDR3 protein comes from TCRdb applying MiXCR to the 5' RACE reads. The sample comprises approximately 100,000 distinct CDR3 sequences, roughly 3.3% of which are singletons, and 2.5% to 3% rests with the top ten. This clonotype has a handful of counts.

Sequencing input: PBMCs. This TCR was recovered from a woman aged 50 to 60 with multiple sclerosis. This chain uses TRBV2 with TRBJ1-1; D remains ambiguous. The CDR3: CASSASLEAFF. CDR3 sequence (DNA): TGTGCCAGCAGTGCGTCCCTTGAAGCTTTCTTT.